This entry describes one T cell receptor (beta chain). The antigen is unknown. The sample belongs to a study of shared clonotypes between healthy human individuals. Findings and caveats of the study: When compared with the clonotypes that were shared by all four sorted-subset donors, the non-shared clonotypes turned out to have lower generation probabilities.

TCRdb keeps only in-frame clones here, not all; method: immunoSEQ multiplex PCR. The sample shows 85,000 to 100,000 clones, 67% of them seen only once. The V gene's germline CDR1 is WSHSY and CDR2 SAAADI. This CDR3 contains 14 residues. V was pared by 2 bases and J by 6 bases, with 10 bases between. The sample was memory CD8+ T cells sorted from blood. The subset was: CD45RO+ cells pooled with CCR7-negative TemRA cells. The origin of this receptor is a man in his thirties or forties in good health. This chain links TRBV10-2 with TRBJ2-2; D is undetermined. Written as DNA, the CDR3 is TGCGCCAGCAGTGAGGGGCTAGTATCCGGGGAGCTGTTTTTT. Protein: CASSEGLVSGELFF.